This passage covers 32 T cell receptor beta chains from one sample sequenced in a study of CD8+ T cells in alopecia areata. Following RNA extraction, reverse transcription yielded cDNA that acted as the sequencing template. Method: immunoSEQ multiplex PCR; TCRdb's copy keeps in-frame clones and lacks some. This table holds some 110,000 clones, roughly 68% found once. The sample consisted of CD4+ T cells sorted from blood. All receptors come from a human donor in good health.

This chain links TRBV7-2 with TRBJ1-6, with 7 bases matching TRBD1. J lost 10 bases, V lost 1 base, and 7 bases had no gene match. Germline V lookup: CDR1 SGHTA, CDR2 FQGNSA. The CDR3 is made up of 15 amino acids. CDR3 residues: CASSLGDRDGSPLHF. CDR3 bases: TGTGCCAGCAGCTTAGGCGACAGGGATGGGTCACCCCTCCACTTT.

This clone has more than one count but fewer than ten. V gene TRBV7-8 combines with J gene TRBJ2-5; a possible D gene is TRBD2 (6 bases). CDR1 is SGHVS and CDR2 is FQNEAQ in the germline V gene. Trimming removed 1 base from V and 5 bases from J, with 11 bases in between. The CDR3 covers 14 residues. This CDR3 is CASSLDRGLETQYF. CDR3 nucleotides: TGTGCCAGCAGCTTAGATCGGGGGTTGGAGACCCAGTACTTC.

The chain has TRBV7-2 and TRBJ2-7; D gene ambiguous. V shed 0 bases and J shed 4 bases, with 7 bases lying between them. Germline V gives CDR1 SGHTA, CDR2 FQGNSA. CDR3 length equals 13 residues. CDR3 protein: CASSLANGYEQYF. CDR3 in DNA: TGTGCCAGCAGCTTAGCTAATGGGTACGAGCAGTACTTC.

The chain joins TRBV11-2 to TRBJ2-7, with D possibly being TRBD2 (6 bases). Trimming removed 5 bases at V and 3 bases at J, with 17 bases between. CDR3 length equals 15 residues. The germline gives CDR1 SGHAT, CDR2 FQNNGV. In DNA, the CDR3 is TGTGCCAGCAGCAACGGGGGAGCTGGTCACTACGAGCAGTACTTC. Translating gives CASSNGGAGHYEQYF.

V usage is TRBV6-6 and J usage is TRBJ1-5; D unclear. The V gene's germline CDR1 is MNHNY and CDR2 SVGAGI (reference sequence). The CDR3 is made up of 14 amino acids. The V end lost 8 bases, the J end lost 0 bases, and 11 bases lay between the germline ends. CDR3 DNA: TGTGCCAGCTGTCGAGCGCATAGCAATCAGCCCCAGCATTTT. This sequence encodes CASCRAHSNQPQHF.

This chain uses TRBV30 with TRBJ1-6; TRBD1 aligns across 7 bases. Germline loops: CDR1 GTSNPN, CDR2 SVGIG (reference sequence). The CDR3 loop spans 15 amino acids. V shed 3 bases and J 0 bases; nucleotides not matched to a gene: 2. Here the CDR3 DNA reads TGTGCCTGGAGACCAGGGGGCTCCTATAATTCACCCCTCCACTTT. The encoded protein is CAWRPGGSYNSPLHF.

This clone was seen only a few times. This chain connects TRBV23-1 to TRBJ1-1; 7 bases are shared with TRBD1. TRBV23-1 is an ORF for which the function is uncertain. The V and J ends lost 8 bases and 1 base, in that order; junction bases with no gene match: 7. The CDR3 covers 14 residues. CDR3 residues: CASGRTGWNTEAFF. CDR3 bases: TGCGCCAGCGGAAGGACAGGCTGGAACACTGAAGCTTTCTTT.

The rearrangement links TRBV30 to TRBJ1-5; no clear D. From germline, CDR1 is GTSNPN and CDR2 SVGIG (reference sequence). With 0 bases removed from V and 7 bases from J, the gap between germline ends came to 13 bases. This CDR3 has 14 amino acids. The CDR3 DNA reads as TGTGCCTGGAGTGTAGGAAAAGGGAGGCAGCCCCAGCATTTT. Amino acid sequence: CAWSVGKGRQPQHF.

The CDR3: CASSQSGTSYGYTF. As DNA, the CDR3 is TGTGCCAGCAGCCAGTCCGGGACAAGCTATGGCTACACCTTC. This sequence joins TRBV4-2 and TRBJ1-2; D is possibly TRBD1 (6 bases). The V and J ends lost 3 bases and 4 bases respectively, with 12 bases between them. Germline lookup yields CDR1 LGHNA and CDR2 YNFKEQ. The CDR3 has 14 residues.

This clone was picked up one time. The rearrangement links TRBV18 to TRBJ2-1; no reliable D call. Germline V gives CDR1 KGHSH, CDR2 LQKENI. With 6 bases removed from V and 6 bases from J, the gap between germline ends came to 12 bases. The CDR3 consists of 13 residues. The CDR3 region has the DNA TGTGCCAGCTCGCCCCTGGTAGGCAATGAGCAGTTCTTC. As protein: CASSPLVGNEQFF. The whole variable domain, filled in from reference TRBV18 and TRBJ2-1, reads NAGVMQNPRHLVRRRGQEARLRCSPMKGHSHVYWYRQLPEEGLKFMVYLQKENIIDESGMPKERFSAEFPKEGPSILRIQQVVRGDSAAYFCASSPLVGNEQFFGPGTRLTVL.

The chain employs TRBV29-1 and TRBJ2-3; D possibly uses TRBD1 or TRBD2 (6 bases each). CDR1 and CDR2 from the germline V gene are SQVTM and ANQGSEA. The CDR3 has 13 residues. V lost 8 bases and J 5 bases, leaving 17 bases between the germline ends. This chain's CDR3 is CSLAEGGRDTQYF. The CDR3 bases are TGCAGCCTAGCTGAGGGGGGCAGAGATACGCAGTATTTT.

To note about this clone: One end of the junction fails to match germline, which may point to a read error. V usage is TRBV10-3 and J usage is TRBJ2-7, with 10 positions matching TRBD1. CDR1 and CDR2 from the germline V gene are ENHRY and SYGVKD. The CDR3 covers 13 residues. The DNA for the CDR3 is TGTGCCATCAGTGCCGGGACAGGGGACAAGCAGCACTTC. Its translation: CAISAGTGDKQHF.

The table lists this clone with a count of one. CDR3 sequence reads: CASSFQRDQETQYF. CDR3 coding DNA: TGCGCCAGCAGCTTTCAGAGGGACCAAGAGACCCAGTACTTC. The gene calls are TRBV5-1 and TRBJ2-5, with D tentatively TRBD2 (5 bases). V gave up 2 bases and J gave up 0 bases, with 8 bases separating them. Germline CDR1 SGHRS, CDR2 YFSETQ. This CDR3 has 14 residues. The entire variable domain, with the rest obtained from reference TRBV5-1 and TRBJ2-5, is as follows: KAGVTQTPRYLIKTRGQQVTLSCSPISGHRSVSWYQQTPGQGLQFLFEYFSETQRNKGNFPGRFSGRQFSNSRSEMNVSTLELGDSALYLCASSFQRDQETQYFGPGTRLLVL.

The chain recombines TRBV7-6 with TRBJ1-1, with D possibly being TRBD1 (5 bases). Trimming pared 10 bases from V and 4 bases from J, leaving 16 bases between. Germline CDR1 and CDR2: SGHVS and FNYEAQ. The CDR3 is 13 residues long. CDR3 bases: TGTGCCACAGCACAGGCGCAGGGCACTGAAGCTTTCTTT. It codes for CATAQAQGTEAFF.

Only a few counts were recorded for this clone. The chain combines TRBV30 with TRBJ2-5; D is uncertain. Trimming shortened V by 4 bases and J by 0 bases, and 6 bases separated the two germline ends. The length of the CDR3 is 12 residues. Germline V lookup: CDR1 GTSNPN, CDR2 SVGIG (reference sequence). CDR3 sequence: CAWNRYQETQYF. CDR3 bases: TGTGCCTGGAACCGGTACCAAGAGACCCAGTACTTC.

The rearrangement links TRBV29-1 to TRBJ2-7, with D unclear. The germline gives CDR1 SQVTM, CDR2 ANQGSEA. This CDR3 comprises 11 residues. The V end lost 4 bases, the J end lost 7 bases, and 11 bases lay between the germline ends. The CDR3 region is CSVVDPKEQYF. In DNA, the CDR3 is TGCAGCGTTGTGGACCCCAAGGAGCAGTACTTC.

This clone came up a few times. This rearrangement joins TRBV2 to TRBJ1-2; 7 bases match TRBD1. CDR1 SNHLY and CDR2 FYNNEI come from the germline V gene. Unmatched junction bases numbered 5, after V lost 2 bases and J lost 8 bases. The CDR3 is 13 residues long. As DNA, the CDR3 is TGTGCCAGCAGTGAAACAGGGGACCTAGGCTACACCTTC. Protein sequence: CASSETGDLGYTF.

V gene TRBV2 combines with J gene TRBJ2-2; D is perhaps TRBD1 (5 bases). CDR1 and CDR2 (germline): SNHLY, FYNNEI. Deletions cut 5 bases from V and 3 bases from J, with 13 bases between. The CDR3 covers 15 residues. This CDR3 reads CASSLLQAYTGELFF. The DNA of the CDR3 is TGTGCCAGCAGTCTTCTACAGGCCTACACCGGGGAGCTGTTTTTT.

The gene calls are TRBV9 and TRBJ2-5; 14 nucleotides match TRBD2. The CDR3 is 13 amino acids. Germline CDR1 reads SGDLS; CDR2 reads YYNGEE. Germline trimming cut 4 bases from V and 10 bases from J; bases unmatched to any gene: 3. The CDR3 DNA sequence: TGTGCCAGCAGCTCGGGACTAGCGGGAGTCCAGTACTTC. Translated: CASSSGLAGVQYF.

The CDR3 sequence is CAISMGQGYGYTF. DNA of the CDR3: TGTGCCATCAGTATGGGACAGGGGTATGGCTACACCTTC. This sequence joins TRBV10-3 and TRBJ1-2; 10 nucleotides line up with TRBD1. CDR1 ENHRY and CDR2 SYGVKD come from the germline V gene. Germline trimming cut 5 bases from V and 5 bases from J; bases unmatched to any gene: 2. The CDR3 runs to 13 residues.

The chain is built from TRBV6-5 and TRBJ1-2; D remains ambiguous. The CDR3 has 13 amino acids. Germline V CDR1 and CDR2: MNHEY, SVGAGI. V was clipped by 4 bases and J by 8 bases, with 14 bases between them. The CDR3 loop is CASSSLTGGGYTF. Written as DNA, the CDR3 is TGTGCCAGCAGTTCCTTGACTGGAGGGGGCTACACCTTC.

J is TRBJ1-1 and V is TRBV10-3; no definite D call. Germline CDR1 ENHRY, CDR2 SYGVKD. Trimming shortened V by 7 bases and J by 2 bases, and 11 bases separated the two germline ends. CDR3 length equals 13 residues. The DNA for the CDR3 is TGTGCCATCACTAGACTGATCAACACTGAAGCTTTCTTT. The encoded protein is CAITRLINTEAFF.

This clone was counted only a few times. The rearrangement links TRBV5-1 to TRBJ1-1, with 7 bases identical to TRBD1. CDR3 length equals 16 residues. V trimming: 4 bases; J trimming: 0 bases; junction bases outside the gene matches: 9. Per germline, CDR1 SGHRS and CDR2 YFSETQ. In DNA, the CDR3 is TGCGCCAGCAGCCCTCGACAGGGAAGGGTGAACACTGAAGCTTTCTTT. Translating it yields CASSPRQGRVNTEAFF. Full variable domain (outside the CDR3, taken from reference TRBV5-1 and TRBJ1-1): KAGVTQTPRYLIKTRGQQVTLSCSPISGHRSVSWYQQTPGQGLQFLFEYFSETQRNKGNFPGRFSGRQFSNSRSEMNVSTLELGDSALYLCASSPRQGRVNTEAFFGQGTRLTVV.

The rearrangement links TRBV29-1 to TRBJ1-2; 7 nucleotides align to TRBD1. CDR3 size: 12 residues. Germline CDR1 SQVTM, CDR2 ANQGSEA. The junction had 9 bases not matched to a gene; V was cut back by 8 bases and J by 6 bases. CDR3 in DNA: TGCAGCACATCAGACAGGGCCCATGGCTACACCTTC. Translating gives CSTSDRAHGYTF.

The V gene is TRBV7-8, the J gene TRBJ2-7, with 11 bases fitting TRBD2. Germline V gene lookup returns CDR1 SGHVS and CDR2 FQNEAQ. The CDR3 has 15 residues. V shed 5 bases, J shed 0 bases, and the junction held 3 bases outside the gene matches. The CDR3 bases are TGTGCCAGCAGCCTACTAGCGGGGGCCTCCTACGAGCAGTACTTC. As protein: CASSLLAGASYEQYF.

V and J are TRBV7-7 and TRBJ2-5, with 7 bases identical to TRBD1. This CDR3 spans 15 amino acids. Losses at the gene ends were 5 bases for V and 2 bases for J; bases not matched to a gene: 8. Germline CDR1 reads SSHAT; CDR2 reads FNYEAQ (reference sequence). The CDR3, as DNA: TGTGCCAGCAGCCTCCGACAGGGTCTACAAGAGACCCAGTACTTC. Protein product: CASSLRQGLQETQYF.

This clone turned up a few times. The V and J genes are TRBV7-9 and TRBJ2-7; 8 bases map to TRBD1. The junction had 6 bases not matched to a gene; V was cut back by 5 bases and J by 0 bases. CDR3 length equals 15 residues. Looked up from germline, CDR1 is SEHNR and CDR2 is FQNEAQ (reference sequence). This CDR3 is CASSPWTGRSYEQYF. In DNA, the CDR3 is TGTGCCAGCAGCCCCTGGACAGGGCGCTCCTACGAGCAGTACTTC.

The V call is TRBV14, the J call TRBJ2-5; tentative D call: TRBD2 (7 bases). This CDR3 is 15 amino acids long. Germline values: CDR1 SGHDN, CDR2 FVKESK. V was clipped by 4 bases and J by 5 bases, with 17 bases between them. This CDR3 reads CASSPVRGGKETQYF. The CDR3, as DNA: TGTGCCAGCAGCCCAGTGAGGGGGGGCAAGGAGACCCAGTACTTC.

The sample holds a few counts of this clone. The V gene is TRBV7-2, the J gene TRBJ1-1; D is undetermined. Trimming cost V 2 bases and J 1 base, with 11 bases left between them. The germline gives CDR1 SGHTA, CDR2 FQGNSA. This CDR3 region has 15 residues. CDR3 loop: CASSLWVSENTEAFF. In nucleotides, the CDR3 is TGTGCCAGCAGCTTATGGGTGTCGGAGAACACTGAAGCTTTCTTT.

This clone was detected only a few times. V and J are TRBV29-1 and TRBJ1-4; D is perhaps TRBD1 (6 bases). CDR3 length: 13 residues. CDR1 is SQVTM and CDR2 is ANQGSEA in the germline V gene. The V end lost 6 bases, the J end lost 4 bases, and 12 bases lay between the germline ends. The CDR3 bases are TGCAGCGTGGACAGTGGCCTTAATGAAAAACTGTTTTTT. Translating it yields CSVDSGLNEKLFF.

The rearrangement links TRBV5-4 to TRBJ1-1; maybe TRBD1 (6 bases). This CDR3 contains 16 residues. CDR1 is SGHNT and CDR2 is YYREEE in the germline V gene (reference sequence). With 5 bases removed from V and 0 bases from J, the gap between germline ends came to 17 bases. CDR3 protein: CASSWGAGRMNTEAFF. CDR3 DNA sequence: TGTGCCAGCAGTTGGGGGGCGGGACGGATGAACACTGAAGCTTTCTTT.

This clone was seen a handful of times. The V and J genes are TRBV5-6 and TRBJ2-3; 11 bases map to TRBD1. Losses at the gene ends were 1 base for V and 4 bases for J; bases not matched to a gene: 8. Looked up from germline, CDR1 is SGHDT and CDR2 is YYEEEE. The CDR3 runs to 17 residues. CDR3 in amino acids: CASSLLPGQGVPDTQYF. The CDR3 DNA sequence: TGTGCCAGCAGCTTGCTCCCGGGACAGGGGGTACCAGATACGCAGTATTTT.